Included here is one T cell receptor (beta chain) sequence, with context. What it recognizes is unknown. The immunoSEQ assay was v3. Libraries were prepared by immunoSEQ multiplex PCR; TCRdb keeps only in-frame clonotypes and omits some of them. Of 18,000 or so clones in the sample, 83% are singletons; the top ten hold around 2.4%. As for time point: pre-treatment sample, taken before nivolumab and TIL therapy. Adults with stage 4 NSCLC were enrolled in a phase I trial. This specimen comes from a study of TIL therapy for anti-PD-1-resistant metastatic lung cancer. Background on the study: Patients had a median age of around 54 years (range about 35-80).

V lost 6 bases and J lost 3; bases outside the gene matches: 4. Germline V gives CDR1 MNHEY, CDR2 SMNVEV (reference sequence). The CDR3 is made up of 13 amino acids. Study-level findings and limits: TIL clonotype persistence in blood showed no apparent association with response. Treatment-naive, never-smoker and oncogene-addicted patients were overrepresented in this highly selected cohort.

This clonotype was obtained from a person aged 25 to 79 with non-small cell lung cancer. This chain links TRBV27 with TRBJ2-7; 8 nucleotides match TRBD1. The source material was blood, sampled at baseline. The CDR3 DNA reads TGTGCCAGCAGGGGACAGGAATTCTACGAGCAGTACTTC. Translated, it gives CASRGQEFYEQYF.